These 15 T cell receptor beta chains were sequenced from one sample in a study of regulatory T cells in long-lasting Graves disease. Time point reported: persistent/refractory GD, antithyroid drugs over 5 years with positive TRAb. Making the TCR library involved RNA that had been extracted from PBMCs. Construction of TCR beta libraries relied on iRepertoire HTBI primers and on Arm-PCR targeting CDR3 regions. Each CDR3 protein is one row after TCRdb ran MiXCR on the multiplex PCR reads. The table shows approximately 440,000 distinct CDR3 sequences, with roughly a quarter occurring only once. The sequences come from peripheral blood mononuclear cells (PBMCs), collected when the disease was refractory, from a patient treated with antithyroid drugs. These receptors all come from a female donor with Graves disease.

Concerning this clonotype: A read error is possible here, since a much larger clone lies one base away. Here the CDR3 reads CASSPRPETLYF. CDR3 bases: TGTGCCAGCAGCCCTCGACCGGAGACCCTGTACTTC. The gene calls are TRBV3-1 and TRBJ2-5; D gene ambiguous. The CDR3 loop spans 12 amino acids. Germline-derived CDR1 and CDR2 are LGHDT and YNNKEL (reference sequence).

The table lists this clonotype with many counts. This rearrangement joins TRBV6-9 to TRBJ1-4; maybe TRBD1 (6 bases). CDR1 and CDR2 (germline): MNHGY, SVAAGI. The CDR3 spans 15 residues. V lost 4 bases and J 3 bases, leaving 12 bases between the germline ends. CDR3 protein: CASSFQGTANEKLFF. CDR3 coding DNA: TGTGCCAGCAGTTTCCAGGGGACGGCTAATGAAAAACTGTTTTTT.

This clonotype was counted many times. The rearrangement uses TRBV27 and TRBJ1-5; a weak D match, TRBD1 (5 bases). The V end was cut by 1 base, the J end by 0 bases, with 7 bases between. Germline assignment: CDR1 MNHEY and CDR2 SMNVEV (reference sequence). The CDR3 is made up of 15 amino acids. The CDR3 sequence is CASSLWGSSNQPQHF. The CDR3 DNA reads as TGTGCCAGCAGTTTATGGGGGTCTAGCAATCAGCCCCAGCATTTT.

The rearrangement links TRBV20-1 to TRBJ1-5; D is possibly TRBD1 (6 bases). Germline CDR1 is DFQATT and CDR2 is SNEGSKA (reference sequence). The CDR3 sequence is 13 residues long. V shed 4 bases and J shed 5 bases, with 12 bases lying between them. The DNA for the CDR3 is TGCAGTGCTATTGACAGGTTATATCAGCCCCAGCATTTT. Protein product: CSAIDRLYQPQHF.

In its sample, this clonotype was seen many times. The chain uses TRBV29-1 and TRBJ2-5, with TRBD1 as a possible D gene (6 bases). V lost 5 bases and J lost 4, with 8 bases in between. There are 11 residues in the CDR3. Germline V CDR1 and CDR2: SQVTM, ANQGSEA. The CDR3 DNA reads as TGCAGCGTTTTACAGGGAGAGACCCAGTACTTC. It specifies CSVLQGETQYF.

The chain has TRBV28 and TRBJ2-1; D possibly corresponds to TRBD2 (6 bases). V was cut by 6 bases and J by 6 bases, with 15 bases left in between. This CDR3 is built from 14 residues. Germline V gives CDR1 MDHEN, CDR2 SYDVKM. The CDR3 sequence: CASRKNGGSNEQFF. The CDR3, as DNA: TGTGCCAGCAGAAAGAACGGAGGGAGCAATGAGCAGTTCTTC.

Only a few counts were recorded for this clonotype. Here the CDR3 reads CASSQPGQGATDTQYF. The CDR3 nucleotides read TGTGCCAGCAGTCAACCCGGACAGGGGGCTACAGATACGCAGTATTTT. This chain connects TRBV28 to TRBJ2-3; 11 bases line up with TRBD1. The CDR3 runs to 16 residues. With V trimmed by 5 bases and J by 3 bases, 7 bases remained unmatched. CDR1 is MDHEN and CDR2 is SYDVKM in the germline V gene.

This clonotype was observed a handful of times. This chain uses TRBV20-1 with TRBJ1-1; D is unresolved. Germline V CDR1 and CDR2: DFQATT, SNEGSKA (reference sequence). V gave up 5 bases and J gave up 5 bases, with 12 bases separating them. CDR3 size: 12 residues. The DNA of the CDR3 is TGCAGTGCTGACCCTGAAGAGACTGAAGCTTTCTTT. Translation: CSADPEETEAFF.

The chain uses TRBV15 and TRBJ2-6; TRBD2 matches at 9 bases. Looked up from germline, CDR1 is LNHNV and CDR2 is YYDKDF (reference sequence). This CDR3 contains 22 residues. V shed 0 bases, J shed 2 bases, and the junction held 17 bases outside the gene matches. Written as DNA, the CDR3 is TGTGCCACCAGCAGAGATCGGATGATAGCGGGAGATATAGGCACTGGGGCCAACGTCCTGACTTTC. This gives the protein CATSRDRMIAGDIGTGANVLTF.

The chain has TRBV7-9 and TRBJ2-5, with D perhaps being TRBD1 or TRBD2 (5 bases each). The CDR3 is 18 amino acids. Trimming removed 4 bases at V and 3 bases at J, with 24 bases between. CDR1 is SEHNR, CDR2 FQNEAQ, per germline (reference sequence). CDR3 in amino acids: CASSSASHGTPEEETQYF. The DNA for the CDR3 is TGTGCCAGCAGCTCAGCTTCCCATGGGACCCCCGAGGAAGAGACCCAGTACTTC. The full variable domain, its missing parts supplied by reference TRBV7-9 and TRBJ2-5, is DTGVSQNPRHKITKRGQNVTFRCDPISEHNRLYWYRQTLGQGPEFLTYFQNEAQLEKSRLLSDRFSAERPKGSFSTLEIQRTEQGDSAMYLCASSSASHGTPEEETQYFGPGTRLLVL.

CDR3 bases: TGCGCCAGCAGCCGCATAATCCAAGAGACCCAGTACTTC. Translating gives CASSRIIQETQYF. The chain has TRBV5-1 and TRBJ2-5, with D unclear. Looked up from germline, CDR1 is SGHRS and CDR2 is YFSETQ. The V and J ends lost 4 bases and 1 base respectively, with 8 bases between them. The CDR3 spans 13 residues.

Notes on this clonotype: This probably arose from a read error, given a far larger clone one base away. The chain combines TRBV6-1 with TRBJ2-7, with 9 positions matching TRBD1. CDR1 is MNHNS and CDR2 is SASEGT in the germline V gene. V was pared by 5 bases and J by 5 bases, with 7 bases of the junction left unmatched. The CDR3 contains 14 residues. In DNA form, the CDR3 reads TGTGCCAGCAGTCACGGGACAGGGAGGAACGAGCAGTACTTC. Protein sequence: CASSHGTGRNEQYF.

The V call is TRBV10-1, the J call TRBJ2-7, with D perhaps given as TRBD1 or TRBD2 (6 bases each). The CDR3 sequence is 15 residues long. The germline CDR1 and CDR2 sequences are WNHNN and SYGVQD (reference sequence). Trimming shortened V by 3 bases and J by 2 bases, and 14 bases separated the two germline ends. CDR3 loop: CASSELTGRTYEQYF. CDR3 coding DNA: TGCGCCAGCAGTGAATTAACAGGGAGGACCTACGAGCAGTACTTC.

The V gene is TRBV6-5, the J gene TRBJ1-2; the D is unclear. Looked up from germline, CDR1 is MNHEY and CDR2 is SVGAGI. V gave up 2 bases and J gave up 8 bases, with 9 bases separating them. CDR3 length: 12 residues. CDR3 sequence (DNA): TGTGCCAGCAGTTACCCGGGGAGGGGCTACACCTTC. This translates into CASSYPGRGYTF.

This clonotype was seen repeatedly, ten times or more. The J gene is TRBJ1-5, the V gene TRBV6-1, with 9 nucleotides matching TRBD1. Germline-derived CDR1 and CDR2 are MNHNS and SASEGT. The V gene end was trimmed by 5 bases and the J gene end by 6 bases; junction bases not matched to a gene: 8. The CDR3 has 15 residues. The chain's CDR3 is CASSPRTGERQPQHF. CDR3 in DNA: TGTGCCAGCAGTCCAAGGACAGGGGAACGTCAGCCCCAGCATTTT.